The 23 T cell receptor beta chains in this list originate from one sample, sequenced in a study of blood T cell repertoires in COVID-19. The data were produced by immunoSEQ multiplex PCR, yet TCRdb's version contains in-frame clones alone and is incomplete. In the table there are 190,000 or so clones, 85% to 90% of which are singletons. The sequenced sample consisted of peripheral blood. These receptors all come from a middle-aged man with active or convalescent COVID-19.

The chain is built from TRBV2 and TRBJ2-5, with D possibly TRBD2 on 6 matching bases. V was trimmed by 11 bases and J by 0 bases, leaving 10 bases between them. The length of the CDR3 is 12 residues. Germline CDR1 SNHLY, CDR2 FYNNEI. CDR3 region: CASGRYQETQYF. Written as DNA, the CDR3 is TGTGCCTCGGGGAGGTACCAAGAGACCCAGTACTTC.

The V and J genes are TRBV28 and TRBJ1-2; 9 nucleotides align to TRBD1. The CDR3 length is 15 residues. Germline V lookup: CDR1 MDHEN, CDR2 SYDVKM. V lost 3 bases to trimming and J lost 8 bases; unmatched junction nucleotides: 10. In DNA form, the CDR3 reads TGTGCCAGCAGTTTGGTGGGACAGGGTACTGGAGGCTACACCTTC. As protein: CASSLVGQGTGGYTF.

The chain combines TRBV11-3 with TRBJ2-5; 7 bases align to TRBD1. J gave up 4 bases and V 3 bases, and 5 bases lay outside the gene matches. There are 14 residues in the CDR3. Germline CDR1 is SGHNT and CDR2 is YENEEA. CDR3 DNA sequence: TGTGCCAGCAGCTTCAAGGGGGCGGGAGAGACCCAGTACTTC. Residues: CASSFKGAGETQYF.

This chain connects TRBV2 to TRBJ1-5; TRBD1 agrees at 7 bases. Germline values: CDR1 SNHLY, CDR2 FYNNEI. V lost 8 bases and J lost 6; bases outside the gene matches: 13. The CDR3 covers 15 residues. In DNA form, the CDR3 reads TGTGCCAGCGAACAGGGGAGTGGGGTTGGTCAGCCCCAGCATTTT. This codes for CASEQGSGVGQPQHF.

The chain has TRBV27 and TRBJ1-2; D call uncertain. The V end was cut by 6 bases, the J end by 2 bases, with 10 bases between. Per the germline V gene, CDR1 is MNHEY and CDR2 is SMNVEV (reference sequence). CDR3 length: 13 residues. The CDR3 DNA sequence: TGTGCCAGCAGGAACACAGTAAACTATGGCTACACCTTC. It codes for CASRNTVNYGYTF.

CDR3 DNA sequence: TGCGCCAGCAGCTTAAACGGACTAGACACCGGGGAGCTGTTTTTT. Its translation: CASSLNGLDTGELFF. The chain couples TRBV5-1 to TRBJ2-2, with 7 bases fitting TRBD2. The CDR3 is made up of 15 amino acids. CDR1 and CDR2 from the germline V gene are SGHRS and YFSETQ. V dropped 2 bases and J dropped 3; count of bases not matched to a gene: 4. The full variable domain, completed using reference TRBV5-1 and TRBJ2-2, is KAGVTQTPRYLIKTRGQQVTLSCSPISGHRSVSWYQQTPGQGLQFLFEYFSETQRNKGNFPGRFSGRQFSNSRSEMNVSTLELGDSALYLCASSLNGLDTGELFFGEGSRLTVL.

This clone was seen only once. The chain recombines TRBV19 with TRBJ2-2; D is possibly TRBD1 (6 bases). CDR3 length: 16 amino acids. Trimming cost V 3 bases and J 2 bases, with 13 bases left between them. Germline CDR1 is LNHDA and CDR2 is SQIVND (reference sequence). The CDR3 here is CASSMYHRDNTGELFF. DNA for the CDR3: TGTGCCAGTAGTATGTATCACAGGGATAACACCGGGGAGCTGTTTTTT.

The chain couples TRBV6-5 to TRBJ1-5, with 7 bases identical to TRBD1. Germline CDR1 MNHEY, CDR2 SVGAGI. The CDR3 contains 15 residues. The ends lost 6 bases at V and 0 bases at J; junction bases unmatched: 5. CDR3 sequence reads: CASRGGRYSNQPQHF. The CDR3 nucleotides are TGTGCCAGCAGAGGGGGCAGATATAGCAATCAGCCCCAGCATTTT.

The chain links TRBV24-1 to TRBJ1-2; no definite D call. Germline CDR1 is KGHDR and CDR2 is SFDVKD. The CDR3 sequence is 14 residues long. The V end was cut by 2 bases, the J end by 2 bases, with 8 bases between. CDR3 bases: TGTGCCACCAGTGATTCAGGCATCAACTATGGCTACACCTTC. Protein product: CATSDSGINYGYTF.

The V and J genes are TRBV19 and TRBJ2-7; D is unresolved. The CDR3 runs 14 residues. CDR1 and CDR2 from the germline V gene are LNHDA and SQIVND (reference sequence). Deletions cut 6 bases from V and 0 bases from J, with 12 bases between. CDR3 loop: CASSSTDYSYEQYF. CDR3 coding DNA: TGTGCCAGTAGCTCAACAGATTACTCCTACGAGCAGTACTTC. Looking up the rest from reference TRBV19 and TRBJ2-7 gives the full variable domain: DGGITQSPKYLFRKEGQNVTLSCEQNLNHDAMYWYRQDPGQGLRLIYYSQIVNDFQKGDIAEGYSVSREKKESFPLTVTSAQKNPTAFYLCASSSTDYSYEQYFGPGTRLTVT.

This clone has a single count. The CDR3 nucleotides are TGTGCCAGCCAACCGGGACAGGGGAGATTGACTGAAGCTTTCTTT. It is translated as CASQPGQGRLTEAFF. V and J are TRBV6-5 and TRBJ1-1; 10 bases fit TRBD1. The CDR3 sequence is 15 residues long. Germline assignment: CDR1 MNHEY and CDR2 SVGAGI. V dropped 8 bases and J dropped 5; count of bases not matched to a gene: 11.

This chain joins TRBV6-6 and TRBJ2-6; a weak D match, TRBD2 (6 bases). Germline values: CDR1 MNHNY, CDR2 SVGAGI (reference sequence). This CDR3 region has 16 residues. Trimming took off 0 bases at V and 2 bases at J, with 8 bases between the two ends. CDR3 coding DNA: TGTGCCAGCAGTTACTCCCGGGGGACTGGGGCCAACGTCCTGACTTTC. The encoded protein is CASSYSRGTGANVLTF.

This sequence joins TRBV7-2 and TRBJ2-3; 9 bases align to TRBD2. With V trimmed by 1 base and J by 1 base, 3 bases remained unmatched. This CDR3 region has 16 residues. Germline CDR1 is SGHTA and CDR2 is FQGNSA. The CDR3 loop reads CASSLGVAGGTDTQYF. CDR3 nucleotide sequence: TGTGCCAGCAGCTTAGGAGTAGCGGGGGGCACAGATACGCAGTATTTT.

This chain connects TRBV3-1 (or the pseudogene TRBV3-2) to TRBJ1-3; TRBD1 matches 7 bases. With 4 bases clipped from V and 2 bases from J, the junction kept 2 bases outside the gene matches. The CDR3 runs 14 residues. Germline CDR1 LGHDT, CDR2 YNNKEL (reference sequence). DNA for the CDR3: TGTGCCAGCAGCCCCGGGACAGCTGGAAACACCATATATTTT. Amino acids: CASSPGTAGNTIYF.

The chain is built from TRBV28 and TRBJ2-7; 7 bases agree with TRBD2. The ends lost 6 bases at V and 3 bases at J; junction bases unmatched: 8. CDR1 is MDHEN and CDR2 is SYDVKM in the germline V gene. CDR3 size: 14 residues. CDR3 protein: CASSPPPGGYEQYF. Here the CDR3 DNA reads TGTGCCAGCAGCCCTCCCCCGGGGGGCTACGAGCAGTACTTC.

With regard to this clone: The same CDR3 can be traced to other DNA sequences in this sample. The V gene is TRBV5-4, the J gene TRBJ2-5; maybe TRBD2 (6 bases). The CDR3 runs 14 residues. Germline CDR1 and CDR2: SGHNT and YYREEE (reference sequence). Trimming took 4 bases from V and 4 from J, leaving 14 bases between them. The chain's CDR3 is CASSPGGTGETQYF. The CDR3 DNA reads TGTGCCAGCAGCCCCGGGGGAACGGGAGAGACCCAGTACTTC. The variable domain in full, completed from reference TRBV5-4 and TRBJ2-5, reads ETGVTQSPTHLIKTRGQQVTLRCSSQSGHNTVSWYQQALGQGPQFIFQYYREEENGRGNFPPRFSGLQFPNYSSELNVNALELDDSALYLCASSPGGTGETQYFGPGTRLLVL.

The chain joins TRBV3-1 (or the pseudogene TRBV3-2) to TRBJ2-1, with 9 bases that match TRBD2. Germline CDR1 is LGHDT and CDR2 is YNNKEL (reference sequence). The CDR3 covers 14 residues. V trimming: 9 bases; J trimming: 0 bases; junction bases outside the gene matches: 3. DNA for the CDR3: TGTGCCAGTGCGGGGGGGAGCTCCTACAATGAGCAGTTCTTC. It encodes CASAGGSSYNEQFF.

This chain joins TRBV23-1 and TRBJ1-6; TRBD1 matches 8 bases. TRBV23-1 is an open reading frame whose function is uncertain. Trimming removed 6 bases from V and 7 bases from J; junction bases left unmatched: 11. The CDR3 sequence is 16 residues long. The CDR3 nucleotides read TGCGCCAGCAGCGGACAGGGTGGTCGGTGGAATTCACCCCTCCACTTT. Residues: CASSGQGGRWNSPLHF.

In DNA, the CDR3 is TGTGCCAGCAGCTTAGCCCTACAGGGGAGGGAGCAGTACTTC. As protein: CASSLALQGREQYF. This chain joins TRBV11-2 and TRBJ2-7, with a possible D match to TRBD1 (7 bases). Trimming removed 1 base from V and 7 bases from J, with 14 bases in between. The CDR3 contains 14 residues. Germline V gives CDR1 SGHAT, CDR2 FQNNGV.

The genes are TRBV11-2 and TRBJ1-1, with D perhaps matching TRBD1 (6 bases). Germline V gene sequence: CDR1 SGHAT, CDR2 FQNNGV. This CDR3 contains 13 residues. V was pared by 8 bases and J by 1 base, with 11 bases between. CDR3 region: CASRDNPNTEAFF. The CDR3 coding sequence is TGTGCCAGCCGGGACAATCCGAACACTGAAGCTTTCTTT.

J is TRBJ2-3 and V is TRBV19; TRBD1 matches at 11 bases. J gave up 2 bases and V 3 bases, and 4 bases lay outside the gene matches. Germline CDR1 and CDR2: LNHDA and SQIVND (reference sequence). This CDR3 spans 16 amino acids. The CDR3 DNA follows: TGTGCCAGTAGTATTGGGACAGGGGGATCCACAGATACGCAGTATTTT. Amino acids: CASSIGTGGSTDTQYF. Combining the CDR3 with reference TRBV19 and TRBJ2-3 gives the whole variable domain DGGITQSPKYLFRKEGQNVTLSCEQNLNHDAMYWYRQDPGQGLRLIYYSQIVNDFQKGDIAEGYSVSREKKESFPLTVTSAQKNPTAFYLCASSIGTGGSTDTQYFGPGTRLTVL.

In nucleotides, the CDR3 is TGTGCCAGCAAATCGGGGGTCGGGAGCTATGGCTACACCTTC. Translation gives CASKSGVGSYGYTF. This rearrangement joins TRBV6-5 to TRBJ1-2, with a weak D call TRBD1 (5 bases). The CDR3 loop spans 14 amino acids. Trimming removed 7 bases at V and 4 bases at J, with 16 bases between. Germline V gene lookup returns CDR1 MNHEY and CDR2 SVGAGI.

The rearrangement links TRBV18 to TRBJ1-3; D unresolved. The V end was cut by 0 bases, the J end by 0 bases, with 6 bases between. Germline assignment: CDR1 KGHSH and CDR2 LQKENI. The CDR3 is 15 amino acids. The CDR3 sequence: CASSPPSSSGNTIYF. CDR3 sequence (DNA): TGTGCCAGCTCACCACCGTCCAGCTCTGGAAACACCATATATTTT.